These 4 T cell receptor beta chains share one sample of origin, sequenced in a study of memory CD4+ T cells and cytomegalovirus serostatus. The sort gate was single viable CD3+CD4+CD8-CD45RO+ cells for memory CD4+ T cells. TCRdb's table, derived via immunoSEQ multiplex PCR, lists solely in-frame clones and lacks some. Here the sample spans tens of thousands of clones, about 77% being singletons. The sequenced sample consisted of memory CD4+ T cells from blood. These receptors all stem from an adult in good health and CMV-seronegative.

The chain combines TRBV2 with TRBJ2-7; D may match TRBD1 or TRBD2 (5 bases each). CDR3 length: 13 amino acids. Germline assignment: CDR1 SNHLY and CDR2 FYNNEI. Trimming left V 4 bases short and J 4 bases short, with 11 bases between. DNA of the CDR3: TGTGCCAGCAGTGTCGGGACCACATACGAGCAGTACTTC. Residues: CASSVGTTYEQYF.

The gene calls are TRBV28 and TRBJ1-3, with 8 bases matching TRBD1. The CDR3 totals 16 residues. Per the germline V gene, CDR1 is MDHEN and CDR2 is SYDVKM. Trimming took 6 bases from V and 2 from J; bases not matched to a gene: 9. For the CDR3, the DNA is TGTGCCAGCAGATCGACAGGGGAAAGGACTGGAAACACCATATATTTT. It encodes CASRSTGERTGNTIYF.

The CDR3, as DNA: TGCAGCCTTCTAGGGGGGCATCTCGCGGAGACCCAGTACTTC. Protein sequence: CSLLGGHLAETQYF. This sequence joins TRBV29-1 and TRBJ2-5; TRBD1 or TRBD2 may be the D gene (6 bases each). V lost 8 bases and J 5 bases, leaving 21 bases between the germline ends. CDR1 is SQVTM, CDR2 ANQGSEA, per germline. The CDR3 loop spans 14 amino acids.

This clone was recorded a few times. The chain is built from TRBV7-2 and TRBJ1-2, with 9 bases lining up with TRBD1. Germline lookup yields CDR1 SGHTA and CDR2 FQGNSA. The CDR3 is 16 amino acids. The junction had 9 bases not matched to a gene; V was cut back by 5 bases and J by 2 bases. DNA of the CDR3: TGTGCCAGCAGCCCAGGGACAGGGTCAGGGAACTATGGCTACACCTTC. Amino acids: CASSPGTGSGNYGYTF.